A single T cell receptor beta chain is shown here with its context. What it binds is unknown. Trimming pared 8 bases from V and 2 bases from J, leaving 13 bases between. CDR1 is LNHDA, CDR2 SQIVND, per germline (reference sequence). The CDR3 sequence is 13 residues long. 5'RACE with 10-nucleotide random UMIs produced the cDNA. TCRdb passed the 5' RACE reads through MiXCR, listing each CDR3 protein once. The data contain tens of thousands of distinct CDR3 sequences, around 4% of them seen just once; the ten biggest clones take up less than 2%. The sample belongs to a study of neurological immune-mediated disorders. As for the study in general: Relapsing-remitting disease affected around 30, and secondary progressive 3, of around 34 multiple sclerosis patients. Findings and caveats of the study: HTLV-1-associated myelopathy led in TCR clonal expansion, while multiple sclerosis ranked lowest, below healthy controls. CDR3 amino acid sequences of expanded clones were not shared across subjects, a result suggesting private repertoires in all groups.

The sequence was obtained from a man aged 25 to 45 with multiple sclerosis. Input material: PBMCs. This rearrangement joins TRBV19 to TRBJ2-7; maybe TRBD1 (6 bases). DNA for the CDR3: TGTGCCAGTGGGCAGGGGATCGCCTACGAGCAGTACTTC. This codes for CASGQGIAYEQYF.